These 27 T cell receptor beta chains were all obtained from the same sample, sequenced in a study of blood T cells in healthy people across ages. It was with a sample-barcoded 5' primer and a J-beta primer mix that a second PCR of roughly 7 to 12 cycles was run. From the 5' RACE reads, TCRdb called clonotypes with MiXCR, one entry per CDR3 protein. The table lists 550,000 to 800,000 distinct CDR3 sequences, roughly 21% of them singletons, with 3.5% to 4% in the top ten. Sequenced input: blood. The receptor set was obtained from a man aged 65 to 79 in good health.

This clonotype was picked up a small number of times. The chain is built from TRBV10-3 and TRBJ1-5; D gene unclear. The length of the CDR3 is 15 residues. With 0 bases removed from V and 6 bases from J, the gap between germline ends came to 12 bases. Per germline, CDR1 ENHRY and CDR2 SYGVKD. CDR3 sequence: CAISESGRMGQPQHF. The DNA for the CDR3 is TGTGCCATCAGTGAGTCGGGCAGGATGGGTCAGCCCCAGCATTTT.

Many counts were recorded for this clonotype. V and J are TRBV9 and TRBJ2-7; D ambiguous. With 2 bases removed from V and 2 bases from J, the gap between germline ends came to 5 bases. CDR3 length equals 12 residues. Looked up from germline, CDR1 is SGDLS and CDR2 is YYNGEE. CDR3: CASSVSAYEQYF. CDR3 sequence (DNA): TGTGCCAGCAGCGTCTCCGCCTACGAGCAGTACTTC. Looking up the rest from reference TRBV9 and TRBJ2-7 gives the full variable domain: DSGVTQTPKHLITATGQRVTLRCSPRSGDLSVYWYQQSLDQGLQFLIQYYNGEERAKGNILERFSAQQFPDLHSELNLSSLELGDSALYFCASSVSAYEQYFGPGTRLTVT.

The chain recombines TRBV5-1 with TRBJ1-5; 7 bases fit TRBD1. The germline CDR1 and CDR2 sequences are SGHRS and YFSETQ. This CDR3 has 14 residues. The J segment lost 5 bases and the V segment lost 4 bases, leaving 6 bases of the junction unmatched. CDR3 sequence: CASSPDRWDQPQHF. DNA for the CDR3: TGCGCCAGCAGCCCGGACAGGTGGGATCAGCCCCAGCATTTT.

This clonotype was counted many times. The gene calls are TRBV2 and TRBJ2-3; possible D gene TRBD2, 5 bases. The V and J ends lost 4 bases and 6 bases respectively, with 8 bases between them. CDR1 and CDR2 (germline): SNHLY, FYNNEI. The CDR3 spans 12 residues. In DNA, the CDR3 is TGTGCCAGCAGTGGATTAGCGGATACGCAGTATTTT. It specifies CASSGLADTQYF.

In this sample, this clonotype turned up a few times. This chain uses TRBV12-3 or TRBV12-4 with TRBJ2-3, with 7 bases lining up with TRBD2. The CDR3 is made up of 16 amino acids. The trim removed 5 bases at V and 1 base at J, leaving 9 bases unmatched. The CDR3 loop reads CASSPRLAMGTDTQYF. CDR3 sequence (DNA): TGTGCCAGCAGTCCCCGACTAGCTATGGGCACAGATACGCAGTATTTT.

This clonotype appeared a few times. This chain links TRBV7-6 with TRBJ1-4; no clear D. The V and J ends lost 4 bases and 4 bases respectively, with 13 bases between them. The CDR3 length is 15 residues. Germline values: CDR1 SGHVS, CDR2 FNYEAQ. The CDR3 sequence is CASSSYWGINEKLFF. The CDR3, as DNA: TGTGCCAGCAGCTCCTACTGGGGAATTAATGAAAAACTGTTTTTT.

This clonotype has only a few counts. This chain uses TRBV5-4 with TRBJ2-3, with 7 bases fitting TRBD1. V gave up 4 bases and J gave up 9 bases; unmatched junction bases: 8. The CDR3 is 13 residues long. From germline, CDR1 is SGHNT and CDR2 YYREEE (reference sequence). The CDR3 sequence: CASSIGGEGTQYF. As DNA, the CDR3 is TGTGCCAGCAGCATAGGGGGCGAGGGGACGCAGTATTTT.

There are a few counts of this clonotype. V usage is TRBV15 and J usage is TRBJ1-2; TRBD1 aligns across 8 bases. Germline assignment: CDR1 LNHNV and CDR2 YYDKDF (reference sequence). V was pared by 0 bases and J by 7 bases, with 7 bases of the junction left unmatched. The CDR3 contains 15 residues. The CDR3 loop reads CATSRDSRTGIGYTF. As DNA, the CDR3 is TGTGCCACCAGCAGAGATTCCAGGACAGGGATTGGCTACACCTTC.

This clonotype appeared once. The rearrangement uses TRBV5-5 and TRBJ2-3; TRBD2 agrees at 13 bases. Germline CDR1 reads SGHKS; CDR2 reads YYEKEE (reference sequence). After removal of 2 bases from V and 2 bases from J, the junction contained 8 bases not matched to a gene. The CDR3 has 18 amino acids. This chain's CDR3 is CASSFYPGTSGTTDTQYF. The CDR3 region has the DNA TGTGCCAGCAGCTTTTACCCTGGGACTAGCGGGACCACAGATACGCAGTATTTT.

This clonotype has just a few counts. The chain uses TRBV7-9 and TRBJ2-7, with 13 nucleotides matching TRBD2. This CDR3 is 15 amino acids long. The junction had 8 bases not matched to a gene; V was cut back by 3 bases and J by 9 bases. Germline values: CDR1 SEHNR, CDR2 FQNEAQ (reference sequence). CDR3 sequence: CASSFAGLAGAGQYF. The CDR3 region has the DNA TGTGCCAGCAGCTTCGCCGGACTAGCGGGAGCTGGGCAGTACTTC.

In its sample, this clonotype was seen once. The V call is TRBV11-2, the J call TRBJ2-3; either TRBD1 or TRBD2 may fit D (7 bases each). This CDR3 has 16 amino acids. The ends were cut back, 1 base at V and 2 bases at J, with 13 bases in the middle. In germline, CDR1 is SGHAT, CDR2 FQNNGV. The DNA of the CDR3 is TGTGCCAGCAGCTTAGGGGGGAGGGGGCACACAGATACGCAGTATTTT. Its protein product is CASSLGGRGHTDTQYF.

In this sample, this clonotype turned up a few times. The rearrangement links TRBV6-2 or TRBV6-3 to TRBJ1-4, with D maybe TRBD1 (5 bases). The germline CDR1 and CDR2 sequences are MNHEY and SVGEGT. V was trimmed by 6 bases and J by 5 bases, leaving 10 bases between them. The CDR3 runs 13 residues. The CDR3, as DNA: TGTGCCAGCAGCAGGGTCCTGAATGAAAAACTGTTTTTT. Protein product: CASSRVLNEKLFF.

J is TRBJ1-5 and V is TRBV12-3 or TRBV12-4; TRBD1 is a possible D gene (6 bases). The V gene lost 6 bases and the J gene lost 0 bases, with 12 bases spanning the gap. The length of the CDR3 is 15 residues. The chain's CDR3 is CASSRDTTSNQPQHF. The CDR3 DNA sequence: TGTGCCAGCAGCAGGGACACAACTAGCAATCAGCCCCAGCATTTT.

This clonotype has more than one count but fewer than ten. J is TRBJ2-5 and V is TRBV20-1; 12 bases match TRBD2. The V gene end was trimmed by 3 bases and the J gene end by 5 bases; junction bases not matched to a gene: 13. CDR1 DFQATT and CDR2 SNEGSKA come from the germline V gene (reference sequence). This CDR3 contains 17 residues. The CDR3 bases are TGCAGTGCTAGGGACCCAACTAGCGGGGGGATGGGGGAGACCCAGTACTTC. Its translation is CSARDPTSGGMGETQYF.

This clonotype was seen repeatedly, ten times or more. This chain joins TRBV5-1 and TRBJ2-5; D gene uncertain. The end of the DNA fits TRBJ2-1 better, so the J call may be wrong. This CDR3 has 13 amino acids. Germline V lookup: CDR1 SGHRS, CDR2 YFSETQ. In DNA form, the CDR3 reads TGCGCCAGCAGACCTGCATGGGGAAATGAGCAGTTCTTC. It encodes CASRPAWGNEQFF.

This clonotype was counted between two and nine times. V is TRBV7-3 and J is TRBJ2-3, with D uncertain. Looked up from germline, CDR1 is SGHTA and CDR2 is FQGTGA. The CDR3 totals 14 residues. The germline V and J ends were trimmed by 5 bases and 0 bases, with 9 bases remaining between them. CDR3 sequence reads: CASSPYGSTDTQYF. The CDR3 nucleotides are TGTGCCAGCAGCCCTTATGGTAGCACAGATACGCAGTATTTT.

This clonotype has a count of ten or more. The rearrangement links TRBV28 to TRBJ2-7; D perhaps matches TRBD2 (5 bases). The germline gives CDR1 MDHEN, CDR2 SYDVKM. This CDR3 contains 14 residues. V gave up 10 bases and J gave up 1 base, with 17 bases separating them. The CDR3 spells CATLRGSVSYEQYF. The CDR3 region has the DNA TGTGCCACCTTACGGGGAAGTGTTTCCTACGAGCAGTACTTC.

This chain connects TRBV7-9 to TRBJ1-2; unclear D gene. Germline loops: CDR1 SEHNR, CDR2 FQNEAQ (reference sequence). The CDR3 sequence is 16 residues long. The V end lost 5 bases, the J end lost 3 bases, and 19 bases lay between the germline ends. CDR3 protein: CASSLLGRSAHYGYTF. The CDR3 DNA reads as TGTGCCAGCAGCCTCCTAGGACGGTCGGCACACTATGGCTACACCTTC.

This clonotype came up a few times. The chain carries TRBV5-1 and TRBJ1-4; tentatively, D is TRBD1 (5 bases). From germline, CDR1 is SGHRS and CDR2 YFSETQ. CDR3 length: 15 amino acids. V was cut by 4 bases and J by 7 bases, with 17 bases left in between. CDR3 sequence: CASSVGPGGGEKLFF. The DNA for the CDR3 is TGCGCCAGCAGCGTGGGGCCTGGAGGTGGTGAAAAACTGTTTTTT. The full variable domain, rest sourced from reference TRBV5-1 and TRBJ1-4, is KAGVTQTPRYLIKTRGQQVTLSCSPISGHRSVSWYQQTPGQGLQFLFEYFSETQRNKGNFPGRFSGRQFSNSRSEMNVSTLELGDSALYLCASSVGPGGGEKLFFGSGTQLSVL.

This clonotype was counted a few times. The chain uses TRBV18 and TRBJ2-7; D is undetermined. The V end was cut by 6 bases, the J end by 6 bases, with 15 bases between. CDR3 size: 13 residues. CDR1 is KGHSH, CDR2 LQKENI, per germline. In DNA form, the CDR3 reads TGTGCCAGCTCCCAGGACGGTAAAGGCGAGCAGTACTTC. This gives the protein CASSQDGKGEQYF.

This chain connects TRBV18 to TRBJ2-1, with 14 nucleotides matching TRBD2. This CDR3 is 16 amino acids long. V dropped 1 base and J dropped 7; count of bases not matched to a gene: 3. CDR1 KGHSH and CDR2 LQKENI come from the germline V gene. The CDR3 reads CASSPRGTSGSNEQFF. CDR3 in DNA: TGTGCCAGCTCACCACGGGGGACTAGCGGGAGTAATGAGCAGTTCTTC.

The CDR3 reads CASSPAESYGYTF. CDR3 DNA: TGTGCCAGCAGCCCAGCTGAGAGCTATGGCTACACCTTC. The rearrangement uses TRBV7-9 and TRBJ1-2; D unclear. The V end was cut by 5 bases, the J end by 4 bases, with 11 bases between. There are 13 residues in the CDR3. The germline V gene encodes CDR1 SEHNR and CDR2 FQNEAQ (reference sequence).

This clonotype was recorded a few times. This chain links TRBV3-1 with TRBJ2-5; 7 bases map to TRBD2. The last part of the DNA fits TRBJ2-1 better; the J call may be wrong. CDR3 length equals 16 residues. From germline, CDR1 is LGHDT and CDR2 YNNKEL (reference sequence). The CDR3 bases are TGTGCCAGCAGCCAAGTTGGAAGCGGGAAAATTTATGAGCAGTTCTTC. Amino acids: CASSQVGSGKIYEQFF.

The chain joins TRBV25-1 to TRBJ2-2; TRBD1 agrees at 7 bases. This CDR3 spans 16 amino acids. V lost 4 bases and J lost 4; bases outside the gene matches: 9. CDR1 and CDR2 (germline): MGHDK, SYGVNS. This CDR3 is CASSGQGSLGTGELFF. In nucleotides, the CDR3 is TGTGCCAGCAGTGGACAGGGTTCATTAGGCACCGGGGAGCTGTTTTTT. The full variable domain, its missing parts supplied by reference TRBV25-1 and TRBJ2-2, is EADIYQTPRYLVIGTGKKITLECSQTMGHDKMYWYQQDPGMELHLIHYSYGVNSTEKGDLSSESTVSRIRTEHFPLTLESARPSHTSQYLCASSGQGSLGTGELFFGEGSRLTVL.

This clonotype has more than one count but fewer than ten. An end of the junction differs from the germline gene, which may be a read error. CDR3 amino acids: CASTFGQGKATRYF. The CDR3 coding sequence is TGTGCCAGCACATTTGGACAGGGAAAGGCGACCCGGTACTTC. The gene calls are TRBV28 and TRBJ2-5; 8 positions match TRBD1. The CDR3 totals 14 residues. Germline V gene data show CDR1 as MDHEN and CDR2 as SYDVKM.

This clonotype was found many times. This rearrangement joins TRBV4-1 to TRBJ1-4; the match to TRBD1 covers 8 bases. There are 14 residues in the CDR3. Germline-derived CDR1 and CDR2 are MGHRA and YSYEKL. With 1 base clipped from V and 7 bases from J, the junction kept 2 bases outside the gene matches. This chain's CDR3 is CASSQGTGIEKLFF. The DNA of the CDR3 is TGCGCCAGCAGCCAAGGGACAGGGATTGAAAAACTGTTTTTT.

The rearrangement joins TRBV7-2 to TRBJ2-5; possibly TRBD1 for D (6 bases). The ends were cut back, 1 base at V and 2 bases at J, with 8 bases in the middle. The CDR3 runs 14 residues. Germline CDR1 is SGHTA and CDR2 is FQGNSA. The CDR3 DNA is TGTGCCAGCAGCTTAGGGGACATGCAAGAGACCCAGTACTTC. It specifies CASSLGDMQETQYF. Full variable domain (rest looked up from reference TRBV7-2 and TRBJ2-5): GAGVSQSPSNKVTEKGKDVELRCDPISGHTALYWYRQSLGQGLEFLIYFQGNSAPDKSGLPSDRFSAERTGGSVSTLTIQRTQQEDSAVYLCASSLGDMQETQYFGPGTRLLVL.